This T cell receptor beta chain was recovered during a study of PD-1 blockade in classical Hodgkin lymphoma. As for this clone: Its antigen is not known.

Findings and limits, study-wide: Individuals who commenced nivolumab within less than 1 year of ASCT were excluded. Compared with baseline, CD4+ but not CD8+ TCR diversity had risen significantly by C4D1. Baseline TCR diversity was reportedly lower in newly diagnosed patients than in healthy donors. It was reported as lower still in relapsed/refractory patients. Although disease activity or prior therapy may be involved, causes of the repertoire differences remain undefined.

The CDR3 is made up of 16 amino acids. Germline V lookup: CDR1 SGHRS, CDR2 YFSETQ. The junction had 2 bases not matched to a gene; V was cut back by 0 bases and J by 0 bases. Indicated time point: cycle 4 day 1 (C4D1), after about 6 weeks of nivolumab. Every patient was affected by relapse after autologous stem cell transplantation, while exposure to brentuximab vedotin was not uniform. The table came from immunoSEQ multiplex PCR; TCRdb's copy has only in-frame clones and leaves some out. The data contain approximately 24,000 clones, approximately 77% of them singletons. J is TRBJ2-1 and V is TRBV5-1; 8 positions agree with TRBD2. Sequenced material: peripheral blood mononuclear cells (PBMCs), taken before the fourth cycle of nivolumab. The clonotype originates from a human donor with classical Hodgkin lymphoma. The CDR3, as DNA: TGCGCCAGCAGCTTGGCAGGACTAGCCTCCTACAATGAGCAGTTCTTC. Encoded protein: CASSLAGLASYNEQFF.